These T cell receptor beta chains were read from a single sample in a study of T cell responses to AZD1222 COVID-19 vaccine. Produced via immunoSEQ multiplex PCR; TCRdb's table is partial and in-frame only. The data contain approximately 150,000 clones, around 90% of them singletons. The input for sequencing was peripheral blood, taken on day 0 of AZD1222 vaccination. The receptors were gathered from an adult in good health. The CDR3 runs from the conserved cysteine through the conserved F or W. The D gene is left open where the match is weak. Expanded clones are given a class, and other clones once, few, many or no size at all.

TGTGCCAGCACGAGAATCGCCGGCAATCAGCCCCAGCATTTT | CASTRIAGNQPQHF | TRBJ1-5 | - | TRBV6-5 | -
TGTGCCAGCAGTGAAGGTCCCATCTCTGGAAACACCATATATTTT | CASSEGPISGNTIYF | TRBJ1-3 | - | TRBV6-1 | -
TGTGCCTGGAAAGTTGGGACTAGCGGTTCGGGGAACATTCAGTACTTC | CAWKVGTSGSGNIQYF | TRBJ2-4 | TRBD2 | TRBV30 | -
TGCGCCAGCGGACCCGAACAGGGGGCGTACGAGCAGTACTTC | CASGPEQGAYEQYF | TRBJ2-7 | TRBD1 | TRBV4-1 | -
TGTGCCAGCAGCCAAGAGGGAGGACCCACCGGGGAGCTGTTTTTT | CASSQEGGPTGELFF | TRBJ2-2 | - | TRBV3-1/TRBV3-2 | -
TGTGCCAGCAGCCAGGCGACAGGGAGTGCCGAGTCACCCCTCCACTTT | CASSQATGSAESPLHF | TRBJ1-6 | TRBD1 | TRBV4-2 | few
TGTGCCAGCAGGAGGGCAGTTAGTGCAACTAATGAAAAACTGTTTTTT | CASRRAVSATNEKLFF | TRBJ1-4 | - | TRBV27 | -
TGTGCCACCAGCAGGGGGACAGGAAACACTGAAGCTTTCTTT | CATSRGTGNTEAFF | TRBJ1-1 | TRBD1 | TRBV15 | -
TGTGCCAGCAGCTCCTCACAGGGGTACTATGGCTACACCTTC | CASSSSQGYYGYTF | TRBJ1-2 | TRBD1 | TRBV5-6 | -
TGTGCCAGCAGGCGCAGCGGGACCGCCTACGAGCAGTACTTC | CASRRSGTAYEQYF | TRBJ2-7 | TRBD2 | TRBV6-5 | -
TGTGCCAGCAGAGCCACGGGGGGCGTGGGCTATGGCTACACCTTC | CASRATGGVGYGYTF | TRBJ1-2 | - | TRBV11-2 | -
TGTGCCAGCAGCTACCGGGACTCAAACACCGGGGAGCTGTTTTTT | CASSYRDSNTGELFF | TRBJ2-2 | - | TRBV4-2 | -
TGCAGTGGGGAAGGGAACACTGAAGCTTTCTTT | CSGEGNTEAFF | TRBJ1-1 | - | TRBV20-1 | -
TGTGCCAGCAGCGGCGGACAGGTAATCTACGAGCAGTACTTC | CASSGGQVIYEQYF | TRBJ2-7 | TRBD1 | TRBV5-6 | -
TGTGCCAGCAGTCCGGACAACCACGATGAGCAGTTCTTC | CASSPDNHDEQFF | TRBJ2-1 | - | TRBV6-4 | -
TGTGCCAGCAGTTCCACATACGATACCTTCTCATATGGCTACACCTTC | CASSSTYDTFSYGYTF | TRBJ1-2 | - | TRBV2 | -
TGTGCCAGCAGTGTCGAGTACGAGCAGTACTTC | CASSVEYEQYF | TRBJ2-7 | - | TRBV2 | -
TGTGCCAGCAGCTCCGAAAGGGGGGGCAATGAGCAGTTCTTC | CASSSERGGNEQFF | TRBJ2-1 | - | TRBV11-3 | -
TGTGCCAGTACTCCGACTAGCGGGAAGGACGAGCAGTACTTC | CASTPTSGKDEQYF | TRBJ2-7 | TRBD2 | TRBV19 | few
TGTGCCAGCAGTTACTCCACAGGTCGGCGGTCACCCCTCCACTTT | CASSYSTGRRSPLHF | TRBJ1-6 | - | TRBV6-6 | -
TGTGCCAGCAGCCGCAGCGGTAGCTCCTACAATGAGCAGTTCTTC | CASSRSGSSYNEQFF | TRBJ2-1 | - | TRBV7-9 | -
TGCGCCAGCGCGACAGTCCCCCGTGGGAGGCCCCGGATGAGGTTCTTC | CASATVPRGRPRMRFF | TRBJ2-1 | - | TRBV10-1 | -
TGTGCCAGCAGTTTTCGCGATAGCAATCAGCCCCAGCATTTT | CASSFRDSNQPQHF | TRBJ1-5 | - | TRBV6-6 | once
TGTGCCATCAGTGAGTCCCGGACAGGTCCGAGTGACACTGAAGCTTTCTTT | CAISESRTGPSDTEAFF | TRBJ1-1 | TRBD1 | TRBV10-3 | -
TGTGCCAGCAGCCAAGATTGGGCCACAGAGCAGTTCTTC | CASSQDWATEQFF | TRBJ2-1 | - | TRBV4-2 | -
TGTGCCAGCAGCTTAGTACAGGGGAACACTGAAGCTTTCTTT | CASSLVQGNTEAFF | TRBJ1-1 | - | TRBV5-4 | -
TGCGCCAGCAGCCAAGATAAGACAGGGGTACGGGAAAAACTGTTTTTT | CASSQDKTGVREKLFF | TRBJ1-4 | TRBD1 | TRBV4-1 | -
TGTGCCAGCAGCCAAGAAAGCCTGGCGGGAGGGTACAATGAGCAGTTCTTC | CASSQESLAGGYNEQFF | TRBJ2-1 | TRBD2 | TRBV4-2 | once
TGTGCCAGTAGTATATCCGGCGTGGGCACTGAAGCTTTCTTT | CASSISGVGTEAFF | TRBJ1-1 | - | TRBV19 | -
TGTGCCAGCAGCCCTTTTCCCACCCCCTACAATGAGCAGTTCTTC | CASSPFPTPYNEQFF | TRBJ2-1 | - | TRBV4-2 | -
TGTGCCAGCTCACCACCGGGAGCAGCCCAGCCCCAGCATTTT | CASSPPGAAQPQHF | TRBJ1-5 | - | TRBV18 | -
TGTGCCAGCAGTGGACAGGCACGCTATGGCTACACCTTC | CASSGQARYGYTF | TRBJ1-2 | - | TRBV2 | -
TGTGCAAGTCGCTTAGCGCGCTTTCCCTACAATGAGCAGTTCTTC | CASRLARFPYNEQFF | TRBJ2-1 | - | TRBV12-2 | few
TGTGCCAGCAGCTTAGCCCGAGGACTAGCGGGGCACAATGAGCAGTTCTTC | CASSLARGLAGHNEQFF | TRBJ2-1 | TRBD2 | TRBV11-2 | -
TGTGCCAGCAGCTTCAGGACGGACAGCTCTGGAAACACCATATATTTT | CASSFRTDSSGNTIYF | TRBJ1-3 | - | TRBV5-6 | -
TGTGCCAGCAGCTTACGAGGCGCAGGGGTCAATGAAAAACTGTTTTTT | CASSLRGAGVNEKLFF | TRBJ1-4 | - | TRBV11-2 | -
TGTGCCAGCAGCTTAGAAGCCAGAGTCCAAGAGACCCAGTACTTC | CASSLEARVQETQYF | TRBJ2-5 | - | TRBV7-9 | -
TGTGCCAGCAGCGCGGGACTAGCGGGAGAGCATGAGCAGTTCTTC | CASSAGLAGEHEQFF | TRBJ2-1 | TRBD2 | TRBV9 | -
TGCAGTGCTAGAAGTCTCCCTGAAGCTTTCTTT | CSARSLPEAFF | TRBJ1-1 | - | TRBV20-1 | few
TGCGCCAGCAGCCAAGATAGCGGGAGGGCCACTGAGCAGTTCTTC | CASSQDSGRATEQFF | TRBJ2-1 | TRBD2 | TRBV4-1 | -
TGTGCCAGCAGCCTCCGACGGACAGGGCATGGTCAGCCCCAGCATTTT | CASSLRRTGHGQPQHF | TRBJ1-5 | TRBD1 | TRBV11-2 | -
TGTGCCAGCAGCCCCCCCCGGGCCGGCATTAGGGGCAATGAGCAGTTCTTC | CASSPPRAGIRGNEQFF | TRBJ2-1 | - | TRBV9 | -
TGTGCCAGCAGCAACGGTAACGGGATAGCTAGTGAGCAGTTCTTC | CASSNGNGIASEQFF | TRBJ2-1 | - | TRBV6-5 | -
TGCAGTGCTAGTCGGGGTACAGGGGGCGAGGGGGAGACCCAGTACTTC | CSASRGTGGEGETQYF | TRBJ2-5 | TRBD1 | TRBV20-1 | -
TGCGCCAGCAGCTCCTCCCCGCCCGACACTGAAGCTTTCTTT | CASSSSPPDTEAFF | TRBJ1-1 | - | TRBV5-1 | -
TGTGCCAGCTCACTGACCCGGGACAGGGGGAACACCATATATTTT | CASSLTRDRGNTIYF | TRBJ1-3 | TRBD1 | TRBV18 | -
TGTGCCAGTAGGCGAAACAGGGGGAACTATGGCTACACCTTC | CASRRNRGNYGYTF | TRBJ1-2 | TRBD1 | TRBV19 | -
TGTGCCAGCAGTGAAAACAGGGTCACAGATACGCAGTATTTT | CASSENRVTDTQYF | TRBJ2-3 | - | TRBV2 | -
TGTGCCAGCTCGCATAAGACAGGGGGCATCGATGGCTACACCTTC | CASSHKTGGIDGYTF | TRBJ1-2 | TRBD1 | TRBV18 | -
TGTGCCAGCAGCATCCCCGGGACAGAAAATGAGCAGTTCTTC | CASSIPGTENEQFF | TRBJ2-1 | TRBD1 | TRBV7-9 | -
TGTGCCACCAGCAGAGATCACGGTGGGAGCACCATATATTTT | CATSRDHGGSTIYF | TRBJ1-3 | - | TRBV15 | -
TGTGCCAGCAGTTTGGGGACTGGAAACACCATATATTTT | CASSLGTGNTIYF | TRBJ1-3 | - | TRBV12-3/TRBV12-4 | -
TGTGCCAGCAGCCCGACAGGGAGCAATCAGCCCCAGCATTTT | CASSPTGSNQPQHF | TRBJ1-5 | TRBD1 | TRBV25-1 | -
TGCGCCAGCAGCTTGGCAACAGGGCTGGTGTCCTGGGGACCCTATGGCTACACCTTC | CASSLATGLVSWGPYGYTF | TRBJ1-2 | - | TRBV5-1 | -
TGTGCCAGCAGTGAAACTCGTACTGAAGCTTTCTTT | CASSETRTEAFF | TRBJ1-1 | - | TRBV6-1 | -
TGTGCCAGCAGCCAGGACAGGGGGCAGGGGTACTATGGCTACACCTTC | CASSQDRGQGYYGYTF | TRBJ1-2 | TRBD1 | TRBV7-9 | once